This TCR beta chain was sequenced for a study of CXCR3-negative and CXCR3-positive naive CD8 T cells. About the research overall: Roughly 150 million TRB reads were obtained overall (about 1.5 +/- 0.3 million per library). Study-level results: After cryopreservation, CXCR3 expression dropped partially; most assays used fresh PBMCs. Both naive subsets had comparably high diversity; memory CD8+ cells much lower. Naive subsets showed comparable surface CD5, and TCR interaction strength was also inferred from TRB CDR3 physicochemistry.

The CDR3 is made up of 14 amino acids. Germline lookup yields CDR1 MNHEY and CDR2 SMNVEV (reference sequence). Notes on this clonotype: Antigen unknown.

cDNA libraries for TRB were generated by 5' RACE incorporating UMI labels. TCRdb re-called the 5' RACE reads; every CDR3 protein appears as one record, without DNA. This sample's clone table lists under 30,000 distinct CDR3 sequences. The sequence was collected from a human donor in good health. Some clones in this sample may be carry-over from other donors' samples. The V gene is TRBV27, the J gene TRBJ1-1; the TRBD1 assignment by TCRdb is unverifiable without DNA. The sample consisted of memory CD8+ T cells from blood. CDR3 sequence: CASSPLTGLTEAFF.